This TCR beta chain was sequenced for a study of CD8 T cells in ankylosing spondylitis. Study results and limitations: Within ankylosing spondylitis blood, a TCR beta motif made up of under 10 highly homologous variants appeared to be characteristic. Significant enrichment of disease-linked clones was reportedly seen in matched ankylosing spondylitis synovial fluid.

There are 14 residues in the CDR3. V gave up 3 bases and J gave up 0 bases, with 6 bases separating them. Germline V gene data show CDR1 as MGHRA and CDR2 as YSYEKL. TCRdb recomputed calls from the 5' RACE reads with MiXCR, one row per CDR3 protein. This table holds around 540,000 distinct CDR3 sequences, over 9.5% found once. In its sample, this clonotype was seen a few times. The antigen remains unidentified. This clonotype was obtained from a male donor with ankylosing spondylitis. Sequencing input: blood, either unsorted or a sorted T cell fraction (not recorded which). The genes are TRBV4-1 and TRBJ1-3; maybe TRBD1 (6 bases). CDR3 sequence (DNA): TGCGCCAGCAGCCAGGGGGCCTCTGGAAACACCATATATTTT. It specifies CASSQGASGNTIYF.